The 21 T cell receptor beta chains in this list originate from one sample, sequenced in a study of beta chain features in type 1 diabetes. Sequenced material consisted of expressed TCRB transcripts (all of the isolated RNA was reverse transcribed). Only in-frame clones appear in the TCRdb table, and some are missing; sequencing was by immunoSEQ multiplex PCR. The data show some 350,000 clones, over 9% seen once. Whole-study results and caveats: Among patients with Type 1 diabetes, TCRB CDR3s were moderately but significantly shorter in every one of the four CD4+ subsets.

The antigens for these receptors are not known. The material sequenced was central memory CD4+ T cells from blood. These receptors were collected from a man aged 25-40 years with type 1 diabetes.

The V and J genes are TRBV18 and TRBJ2-5; D unresolved. The J call is uncertain, as TRBJ2-7 better fits the DNA end. The CDR3 extends over 13 amino acids. Per the germline V gene, CDR1 is KGHSH and CDR2 is LQKENI. This CDR3 is CASSSAASYEQYF. CDR3 coding DNA: TGTGCCAGCTCCAGTGCAGCTTCCTACGAGCAGTACTTC.

This clone was detected ten times or more. The chain carries TRBV7-2 and TRBJ2-2; D is unresolved. In germline, CDR1 is SGHTA, CDR2 FQGNSA. This CDR3 has 13 amino acids. The V end was cut by 3 bases, the J end by 6 bases, with 8 bases between. CDR3 DNA: TGTGCCAGCAGCTTGTACGTGGCCGGGGAGCTGTTTTTT. This encodes CASSLYVAGELFF.

The chain is built from TRBV2 and TRBJ2-1; 9 bases line up with TRBD2. The CDR3 contains 13 residues. The V segment lost 3 bases and the J segment 15 bases; nucleotides outside the gene matches: 9. Germline V gives CDR1 SNHLY, CDR2 FYNNEI. CDR3 in DNA: TGTGCCAGCAGTGATGAAATGAGCGGGAGGAGGTTCTTC. This sequence encodes CASSDEMSGRRFF.

This clone was detected only a few times. The V call is TRBV7-6, the J call TRBJ2-1; possible D gene TRBD1, 6 bases. Germline loops: CDR1 SGHVS, CDR2 FNYEAQ. Trimming shortened V by 5 bases and J by 9 bases, and 14 bases separated the two germline ends. This CDR3 is built from 13 residues. The CDR3 nucleotides are TGTGCCAGCAGCAATACAGGGTATAGTGAGCAGTTCTTC. Translated: CASSNTGYSEQFF.

This clone occurred a few times. The chain links TRBV4-3 to TRBJ1-2, with 7 bases lining up with TRBD1. The ends lost 3 bases at V and 4 bases at J; junction bases unmatched: 8. Germline CDR1 reads LGHNA; CDR2 reads YSLEER. The CDR3 length is 15 residues. For the CDR3, the DNA is TGCGCCAGCAGCCAGACGACAGGGTGGGGCTATGGCTACACCTTC. Protein product: CASSQTTGWGYGYTF.

This clone was seen more than once but under ten times. The V call is TRBV4-2, the J call TRBJ1-2; 12 nucleotides agree with TRBD1. The CDR3 covers 18 residues. Trimming removed 0 bases from V and 8 bases from J; junction bases left unmatched: 13. Germline V gives CDR1 LGHNA, CDR2 YNFKEQ. In nucleotides, the CDR3 is TGTGCCAGCAGCCAAGAGAGGGGACAGGGGGCGCGGGTGCGGGGCTACACCTTC. This translates into CASSQERGQGARVRGYTF.

This clone occurred a few times. V gene TRBV7-3 combines with J gene TRBJ2-3; the match to TRBD2 covers 8 bases. The CDR3 is 14 amino acids. Germline V gives CDR1 SGHTA, CDR2 FQGTGA. V trimming: 3 bases; J trimming: 5 bases; junction bases outside the gene matches: 4. The chain's CDR3 is CASSLGLEVDTQYF. CDR3 DNA sequence: TGTGCCAGCAGCTTGGGACTAGAAGTAGATACGCAGTATTTT.

This clone was found a few times. This chain links TRBV18 with TRBJ1-5; TRBD1 is a possible D gene (5 bases). This CDR3 is built from 14 residues. V was trimmed by 3 bases and J by 5 bases, leaving 11 bases between them. CDR1 and CDR2 (germline): KGHSH, LQKENI. CDR3 coding DNA: TGTGCCAGCTCACCTCCCGGCAGGGATCAGCCCCAGCATTTT. Its translation: CASSPPGRDQPQHF.

This clone was seen more than once but under ten times. CDR3: CASSAAGAWDTQYF. CDR3 DNA sequence: TGTGCCAGCAGTGCCGCCGGGGCGTGGGATACGCAGTATTTT. The chain uses TRBV6-6 and TRBJ2-3; D tentatively fits TRBD1 or TRBD2 (5 bases each). V gave up 5 bases and J gave up 6 bases, with 15 bases separating them. Germline assignment: CDR1 MNHNY and CDR2 SVGAGI (reference sequence). The CDR3 is made up of 14 amino acids.

The chain links TRBV11-2 to TRBJ2-5, with D perhaps TRBD1 or TRBD2 (7 bases each). This CDR3 contains 15 residues. Trimming took 2 bases from V and 5 from J, leaving 15 bases between them. Germline assignment: CDR1 SGHAT and CDR2 FQNNGV. CDR3 sequence (DNA): TGTGCCAGCAGCTTATCCGGGGGAGGGGGCGAGACCCAGTACTTC. Its protein is CASSLSGGGGETQYF.

This clone was detected a few times. This chain uses TRBV4-3 with TRBJ1-5; the D gene is possibly TRBD1 (6 bases). V was shortened by 4 bases and J by 3 bases, with 16 bases between the two germline ends. Germline V gene lookup returns CDR1 LGHNA and CDR2 YSLEER. CDR3 length: 16 residues. The CDR3 protein is CASSPSGALDNQPQHF. In DNA form, the CDR3 reads TGCGCCAGCAGCCCTTCAGGGGCACTAGACAATCAGCCCCAGCATTTT.

The chain recombines TRBV7-6 with TRBJ2-5; D is unresolved. The J call is doubtful: the DNA matches TRBJ2-7 better. Looked up from germline, CDR1 is SGHVS and CDR2 is FNYEAQ. The CDR3 is 12 amino acids. CDR3 nucleotide sequence: TGTGCCAGCAGCTTAGGAATGGTCGAGCAGTACTTC. As protein: CASSLGMVEQYF.

This clone was counted between two and nine times. The chain employs TRBV5-1 and TRBJ1-4, with 12 positions matching TRBD1. The CDR3 has 17 residues. Germline CDR1 reads SGHRS; CDR2 reads YFSETQ. V shed 7 bases and J 8 bases; nucleotides not matched to a gene: 15. DNA of the CDR3: TGCGCCAGCCACAAACGGGACAGGGGGCCAGTTCGGGAAAAACTGTTTTTT. As protein: CASHKRDRGPVREKLFF.

This clone turned up a few times. The rearrangement joins TRBV7-2 to TRBJ2-3, with D perhaps matching TRBD2 (7 bases). Germline CDR1 reads SGHTA; CDR2 reads FQGNSA. The CDR3 extends over 16 amino acids. Between the trimmed V and J ends, which lost 2 bases and 0 bases, there was a span of 12 bases. The CDR3, as DNA: TGTGCCAGCAGCTTAAAGGCGGGGGCTAGCACAGATACGCAGTATTTT. Translation gives CASSLKAGASTDTQYF.

This clone has only a few counts. The chain combines TRBV30 with TRBJ2-3; 14 bases align to TRBD2. The CDR3 has 14 amino acids. Losses at the gene ends were 3 bases for V and 9 bases for J; bases not matched to a gene: 5. The germline gives CDR1 GTSNPN, CDR2 SVGIG (reference sequence). CDR3 sequence: CAWSGTSGRNTQYF. For the CDR3, the DNA is TGTGCCTGGAGCGGGACTAGCGGGAGAAACACGCAGTATTTT.

The chain joins TRBV27 to TRBJ1-5, with a weak D call TRBD1 (5 bases). The CDR3 is made up of 16 amino acids. CDR1 is MNHEY, CDR2 SMNVEV, per germline (reference sequence). V lost 7 bases and J 1 base, leaving 17 bases between the germline ends. In DNA form, the CDR3 reads TGTGCCAGCACCTCCCAGGGAGGTGCCAGCAATCAGCCCCAGCATTTT. The encoded protein is CASTSQGGASNQPQHF.

The gene calls are TRBV29-1 and TRBJ2-2, with no clear D. Germline assignment: CDR1 SQVTM and CDR2 ANQGSEA. This CDR3 is 14 amino acids long. V was pared by 2 bases and J by 1 base, with 8 bases between. CDR3 protein: CSVETQQNTGELFF. The DNA for the CDR3 is TGCAGCGTTGAAACACAGCAGAACACCGGGGAGCTGTTTTTT.

This clone was picked up a small number of times. The V gene is TRBV11-2, the J gene TRBJ2-2; D gene ambiguous. Germline V gives CDR1 SGHAT, CDR2 FQNNGV. This CDR3 region has 13 residues. V dropped 3 bases and J dropped 6 bases, with 8 bases sitting between them. CDR3 bases: TGTGCCAGCAGCTTGTACGTGGCCGGGGAGCTGTTTTTT. Protein sequence: CASSLYVAGELFF.

The chain combines TRBV7-2 with TRBJ2-7, with 13 bases matching TRBD2. This CDR3 region has 16 residues. J was trimmed by 4 bases and V by 5 bases; bases with no gene match: 8. Per the germline V gene, CDR1 is SGHTA and CDR2 is FQGNSA. CDR3 nucleotides: TGTGCCAGCAGCCAACTAGCGGGAGGGCCCCTGTACGAGCAGTACTTC. Translated, it gives CASSQLAGGPLYEQYF. Together with reference TRBV7-2 and TRBJ2-7, the CDR3 gives the full variable domain: GAGVSQSPSNKVTEKGKDVELRCDPISGHTALYWYRQSLGQGLEFLIYFQGNSAPDKSGLPSDRFSAERTGGSVSTLTIQRTQQEDSAVYLCASSQLAGGPLYEQYFGPGTRLTVT.

This clone was counted only a few times. The V call is TRBV10-3, the J call TRBJ2-1, with 9 nucleotides matching TRBD2. Per the germline V gene, CDR1 is ENHRY and CDR2 is SYGVKD. J gave up 0 bases and V 10 bases, and 4 bases lay outside the gene matches. CDR3 length: 14 amino acids. The CDR3 here is CATGGRASYNEQFF. As DNA, the CDR3 is TGTGCCACCGGCGGGAGGGCCTCCTACAATGAGCAGTTCTTC.

This clone showed up just a few times. Possible read error: a much larger clone is one base away. The V and J genes are TRBV2 and TRBJ2-7; no clear D gene. Germline values: CDR1 SNHLY, CDR2 FYNNEI. Trimming left V 1 base short and J 5 bases short, with 3 bases between. The CDR3 totals 11 residues. DNA for the CDR3: TGTGCCAGCAGTGAAGTACACGAGCAGTACTTC. Translation: CASSEVHEQYF.